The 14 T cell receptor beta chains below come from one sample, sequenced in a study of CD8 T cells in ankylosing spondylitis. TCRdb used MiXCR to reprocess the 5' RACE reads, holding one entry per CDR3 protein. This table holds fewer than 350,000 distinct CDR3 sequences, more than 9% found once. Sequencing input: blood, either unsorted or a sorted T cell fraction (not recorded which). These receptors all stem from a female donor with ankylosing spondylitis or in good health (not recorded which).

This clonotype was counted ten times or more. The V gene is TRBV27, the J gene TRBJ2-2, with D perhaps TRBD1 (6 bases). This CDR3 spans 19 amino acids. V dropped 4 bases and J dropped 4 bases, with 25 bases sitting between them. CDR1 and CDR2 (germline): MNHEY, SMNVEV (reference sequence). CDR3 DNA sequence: TGTGCCAGCAGTTCCATGGGCGGAGGTGGTACAGGGACCACCGGGGAGCTGTTTTTT. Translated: CASSSMGGGGTGTTGELFF.

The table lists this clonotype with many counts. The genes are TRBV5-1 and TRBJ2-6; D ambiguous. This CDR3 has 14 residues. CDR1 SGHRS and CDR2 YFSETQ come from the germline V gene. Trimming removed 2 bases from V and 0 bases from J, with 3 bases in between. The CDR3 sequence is CASSFNSGANVLTF. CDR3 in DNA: TGCGCCAGCAGCTTCAACTCTGGGGCCAACGTCCTGACTTTC.

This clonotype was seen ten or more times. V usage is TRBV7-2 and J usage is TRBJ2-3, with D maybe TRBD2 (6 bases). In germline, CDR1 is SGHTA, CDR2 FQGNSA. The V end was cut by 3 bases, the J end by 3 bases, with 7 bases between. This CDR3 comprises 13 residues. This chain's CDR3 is CASSFSGTDTQYF. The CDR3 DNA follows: TGTGCCAGCAGCTTCAGCGGGACAGATACGCAGTATTTT.

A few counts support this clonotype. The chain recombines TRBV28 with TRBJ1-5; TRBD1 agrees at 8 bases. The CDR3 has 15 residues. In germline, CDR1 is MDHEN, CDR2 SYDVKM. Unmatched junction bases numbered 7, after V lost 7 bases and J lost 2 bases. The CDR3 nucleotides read TGTGCCAGCACCCAGGGGGCGGGGGGCAATCAGCCCCAGCATTTT. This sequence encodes CASTQGAGGNQPQHF.

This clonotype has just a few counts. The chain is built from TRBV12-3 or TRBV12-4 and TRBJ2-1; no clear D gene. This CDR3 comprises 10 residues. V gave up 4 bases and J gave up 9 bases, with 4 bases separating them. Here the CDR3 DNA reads TGTGCCAGCAGTTCGAGTGAGCAGTTCTTC. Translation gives CASSSSEQFF.

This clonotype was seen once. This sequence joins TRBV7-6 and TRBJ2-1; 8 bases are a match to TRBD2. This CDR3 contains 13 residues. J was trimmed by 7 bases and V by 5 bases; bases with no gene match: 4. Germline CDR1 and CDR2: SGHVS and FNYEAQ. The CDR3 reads CASSQGLGNEQFF. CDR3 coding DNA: TGTGCCAGCAGCCAGGGACTAGGGAATGAGCAGTTCTTC.

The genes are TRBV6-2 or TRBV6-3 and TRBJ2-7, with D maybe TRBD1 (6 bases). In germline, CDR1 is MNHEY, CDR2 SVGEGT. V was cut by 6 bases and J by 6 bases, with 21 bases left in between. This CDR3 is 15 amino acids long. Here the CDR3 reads CASREMDSYYGEQYF. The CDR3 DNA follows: TGTGCCAGCAGGGAAATGGACAGTTATTACGGCGAGCAGTACTTC.

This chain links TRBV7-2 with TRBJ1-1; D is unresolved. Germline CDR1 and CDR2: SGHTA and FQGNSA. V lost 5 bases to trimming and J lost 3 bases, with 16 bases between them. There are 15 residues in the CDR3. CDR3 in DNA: TGTGCCAGCAGCCCATCCAATGGTTGGGACACTGAAGCTTTCTTT. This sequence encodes CASSPSNGWDTEAFF.

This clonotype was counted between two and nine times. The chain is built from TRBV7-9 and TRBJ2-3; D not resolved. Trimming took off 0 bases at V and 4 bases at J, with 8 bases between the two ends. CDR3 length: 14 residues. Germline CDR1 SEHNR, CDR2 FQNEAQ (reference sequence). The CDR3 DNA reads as TGTGCCAGCAGCTTAGCGGGGTTAGCAGATACGCAGTATTTT. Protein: CASSLAGLADTQYF.

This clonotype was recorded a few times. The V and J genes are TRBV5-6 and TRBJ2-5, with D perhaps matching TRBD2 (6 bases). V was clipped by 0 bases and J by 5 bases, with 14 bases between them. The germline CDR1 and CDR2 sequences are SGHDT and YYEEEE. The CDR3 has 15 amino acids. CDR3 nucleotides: TGTGCCAGCAGCTTGGGAAAGACTAGTGTGGAGACCCAGTACTTC. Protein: CASSLGKTSVETQYF.

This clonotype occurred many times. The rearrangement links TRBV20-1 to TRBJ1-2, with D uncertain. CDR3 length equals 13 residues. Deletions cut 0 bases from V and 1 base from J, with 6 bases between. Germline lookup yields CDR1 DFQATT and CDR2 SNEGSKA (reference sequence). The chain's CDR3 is CSARDQINYGYTF. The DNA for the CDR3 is TGCAGTGCTAGAGATCAGATTAACTATGGCTACACCTTC.

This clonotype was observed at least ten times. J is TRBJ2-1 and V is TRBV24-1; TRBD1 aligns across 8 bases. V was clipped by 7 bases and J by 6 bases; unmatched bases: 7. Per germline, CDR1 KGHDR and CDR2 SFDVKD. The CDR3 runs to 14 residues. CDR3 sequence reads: CATRRTGFGNEQFF. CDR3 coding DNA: TGTGCCACCAGGAGGACAGGGTTTGGCAATGAGCAGTTCTTC.

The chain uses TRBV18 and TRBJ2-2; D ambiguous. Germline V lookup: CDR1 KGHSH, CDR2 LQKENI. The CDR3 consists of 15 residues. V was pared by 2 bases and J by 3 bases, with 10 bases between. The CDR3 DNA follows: TGTGCCAGCTCACCAAGAGCACCGGACACCGGGGAGCTGTTTTTT. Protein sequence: CASSPRAPDTGELFF.

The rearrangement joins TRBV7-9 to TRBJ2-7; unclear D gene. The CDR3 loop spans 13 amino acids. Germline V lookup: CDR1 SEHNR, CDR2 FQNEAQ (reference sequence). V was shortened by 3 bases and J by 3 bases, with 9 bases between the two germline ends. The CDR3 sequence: CASSFWNLYEQYF. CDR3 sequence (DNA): TGTGCCAGCAGCTTCTGGAATCTCTACGAGCAGTACTTC.